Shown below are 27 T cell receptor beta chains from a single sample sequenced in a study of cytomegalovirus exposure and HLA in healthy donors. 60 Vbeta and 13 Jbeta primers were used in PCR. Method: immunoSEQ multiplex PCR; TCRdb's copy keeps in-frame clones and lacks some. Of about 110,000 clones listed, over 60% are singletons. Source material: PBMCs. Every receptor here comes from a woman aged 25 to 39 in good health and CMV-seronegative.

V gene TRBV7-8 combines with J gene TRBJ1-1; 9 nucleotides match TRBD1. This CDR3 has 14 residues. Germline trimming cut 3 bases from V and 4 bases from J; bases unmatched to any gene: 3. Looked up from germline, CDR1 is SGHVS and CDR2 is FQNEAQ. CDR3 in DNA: TGTGCCAGCAGCTTGGGACAGGGACGCACTGAAGCTTTCTTT. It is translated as CASSLGQGRTEAFF.

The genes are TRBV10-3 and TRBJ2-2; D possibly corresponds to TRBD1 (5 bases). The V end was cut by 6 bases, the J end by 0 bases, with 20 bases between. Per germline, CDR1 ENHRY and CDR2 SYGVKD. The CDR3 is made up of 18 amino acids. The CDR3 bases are TGTGCCATCAGAGCAGGGATAGCCTTCACCGCGAACACCGGGGAGCTGTTTTTT. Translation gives CAIRAGIAFTANTGELFF.

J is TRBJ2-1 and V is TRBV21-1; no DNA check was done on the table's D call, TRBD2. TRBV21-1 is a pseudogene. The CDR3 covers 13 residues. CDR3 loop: CASSLFSYNEQFF. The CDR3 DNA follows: TGTGCCAGCAGCCTATTTTCCTACAATGAGCAGTTCTTC.

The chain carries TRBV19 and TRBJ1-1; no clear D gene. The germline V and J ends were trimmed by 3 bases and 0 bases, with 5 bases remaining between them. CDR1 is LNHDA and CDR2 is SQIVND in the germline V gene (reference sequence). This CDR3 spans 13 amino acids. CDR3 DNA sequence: TGTGCCAGTAGTATCGTTCTGAACACTGAAGCTTTCTTT. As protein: CASSIVLNTEAFF.

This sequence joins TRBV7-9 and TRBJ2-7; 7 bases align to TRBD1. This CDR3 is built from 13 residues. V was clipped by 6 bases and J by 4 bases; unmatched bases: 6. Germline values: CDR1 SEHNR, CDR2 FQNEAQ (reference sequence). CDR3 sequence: CASSPTGEYEQYF. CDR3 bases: TGTGCCAGCAGTCCTACAGGGGAGTACGAGCAGTACTTC.

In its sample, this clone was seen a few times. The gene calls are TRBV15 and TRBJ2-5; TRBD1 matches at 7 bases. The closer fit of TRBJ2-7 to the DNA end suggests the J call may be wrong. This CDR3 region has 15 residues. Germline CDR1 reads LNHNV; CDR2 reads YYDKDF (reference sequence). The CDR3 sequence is CATSLTETGLHEQYF. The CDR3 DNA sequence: TGTGCCACCAGTTTGACCGAGACAGGGTTACACGAGCAGTACTTC.

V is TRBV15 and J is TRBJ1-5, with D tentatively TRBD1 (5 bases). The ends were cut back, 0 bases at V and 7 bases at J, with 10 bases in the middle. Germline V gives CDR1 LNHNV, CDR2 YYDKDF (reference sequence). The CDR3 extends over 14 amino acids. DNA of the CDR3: TGTGCCACCAGCAGAGATCCCCAGGGACAGCCCCAGCATTTT. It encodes CATSRDPQGQPQHF.

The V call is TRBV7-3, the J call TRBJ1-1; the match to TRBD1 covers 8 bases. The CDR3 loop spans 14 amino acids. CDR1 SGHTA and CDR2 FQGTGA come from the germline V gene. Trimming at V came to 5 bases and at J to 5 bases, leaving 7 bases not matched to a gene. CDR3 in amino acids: CASSIQGEGTEAFF. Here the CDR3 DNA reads TGTGCCAGCAGCATACAGGGGGAGGGGACTGAAGCTTTCTTT.

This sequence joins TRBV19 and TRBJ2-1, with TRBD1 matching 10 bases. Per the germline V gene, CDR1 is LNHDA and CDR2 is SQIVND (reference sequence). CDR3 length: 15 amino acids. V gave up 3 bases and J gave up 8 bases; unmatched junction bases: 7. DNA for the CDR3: TGTGCCAGTAGTATTCGGACAGGGGGAGGAGATGAGCAGTTCTTC. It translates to CASSIRTGGGDEQFF.

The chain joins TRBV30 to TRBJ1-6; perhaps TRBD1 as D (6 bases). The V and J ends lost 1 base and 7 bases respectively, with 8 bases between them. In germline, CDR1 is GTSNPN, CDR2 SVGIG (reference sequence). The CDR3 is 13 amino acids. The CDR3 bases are TGTGCCTGGAGTGGGACAGAGAATTCACCCCTCCACTTT. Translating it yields CAWSGTENSPLHF.

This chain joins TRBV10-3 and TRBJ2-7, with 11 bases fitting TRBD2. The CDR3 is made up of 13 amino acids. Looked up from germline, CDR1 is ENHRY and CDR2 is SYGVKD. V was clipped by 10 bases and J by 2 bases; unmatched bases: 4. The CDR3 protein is CATLLAGAYEQYF. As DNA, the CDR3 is TGTGCCACGCTACTAGCGGGAGCCTACGAGCAGTACTTC.

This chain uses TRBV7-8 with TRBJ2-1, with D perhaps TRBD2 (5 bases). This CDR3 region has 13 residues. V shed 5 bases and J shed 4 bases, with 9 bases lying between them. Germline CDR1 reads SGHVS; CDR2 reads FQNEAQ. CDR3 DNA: TGTGCCAGCAGCCCGAGGGCATACAATGAGCAGTTCTTC. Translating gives CASSPRAYNEQFF.

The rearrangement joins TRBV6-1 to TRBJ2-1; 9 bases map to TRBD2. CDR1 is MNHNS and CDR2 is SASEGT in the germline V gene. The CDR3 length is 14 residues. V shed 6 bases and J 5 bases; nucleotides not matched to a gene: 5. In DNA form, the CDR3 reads TGTGCCAGCAGCCTAGCGGGAACAGACAATGAGCAGTTCTTC. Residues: CASSLAGTDNEQFF.

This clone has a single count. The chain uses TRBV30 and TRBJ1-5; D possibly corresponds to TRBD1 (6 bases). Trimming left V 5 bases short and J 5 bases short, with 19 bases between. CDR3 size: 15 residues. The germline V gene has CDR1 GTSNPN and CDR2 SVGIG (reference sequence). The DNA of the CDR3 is TGTGCCTGGGATAAGAGAACAGGGCCGTATCAGCCCCAGCATTTT. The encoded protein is CAWDKRTGPYQPQHF.

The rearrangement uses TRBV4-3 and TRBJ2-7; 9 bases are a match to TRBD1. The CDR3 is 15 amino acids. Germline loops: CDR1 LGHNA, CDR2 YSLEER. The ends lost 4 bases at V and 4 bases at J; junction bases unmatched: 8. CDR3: CASSPGTGITYEQYF. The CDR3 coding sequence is TGCGCCAGCAGCCCCGGGACAGGGATAACTTACGAGCAGTACTTC.

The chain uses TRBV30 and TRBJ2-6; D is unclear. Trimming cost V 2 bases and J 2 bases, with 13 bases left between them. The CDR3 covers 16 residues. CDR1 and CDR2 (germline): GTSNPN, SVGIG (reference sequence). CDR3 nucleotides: TGTGCCTGGAGTATCTGGCGCCAGGCTGGGGCCAACGTCCTGACTTTC. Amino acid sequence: CAWSIWRQAGANVLTF.

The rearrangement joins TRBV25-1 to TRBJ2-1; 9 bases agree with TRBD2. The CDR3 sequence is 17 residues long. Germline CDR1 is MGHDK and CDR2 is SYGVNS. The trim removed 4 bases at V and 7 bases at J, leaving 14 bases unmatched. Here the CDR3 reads CASSGPFGSGRQNEQFF. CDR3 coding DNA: TGTGCCAGCAGTGGCCCGTTCGGGAGCGGGAGGCAAAATGAGCAGTTCTTC.

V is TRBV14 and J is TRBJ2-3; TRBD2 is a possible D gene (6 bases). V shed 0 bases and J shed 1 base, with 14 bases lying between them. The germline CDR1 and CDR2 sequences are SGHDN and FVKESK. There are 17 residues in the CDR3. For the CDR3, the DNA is TGTGCCAGCAGCCAAGATTCGGCGGGGCGGGGCACAGATACGCAGTATTTT. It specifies CASSQDSAGRGTDTQYF.

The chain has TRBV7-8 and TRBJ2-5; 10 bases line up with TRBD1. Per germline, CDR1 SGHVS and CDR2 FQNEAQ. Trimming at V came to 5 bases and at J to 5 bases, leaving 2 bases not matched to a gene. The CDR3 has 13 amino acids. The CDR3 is CASSGDRGETQYF. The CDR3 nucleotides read TGTGCCAGCAGCGGGGACAGGGGCGAGACCCAGTACTTC.

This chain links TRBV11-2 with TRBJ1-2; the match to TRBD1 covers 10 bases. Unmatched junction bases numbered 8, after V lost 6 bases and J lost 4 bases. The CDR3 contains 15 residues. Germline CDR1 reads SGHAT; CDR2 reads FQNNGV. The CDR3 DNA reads TGTGCCAGCAGACCTCCGGGACAGGGGATCTATGGCTACACCTTC. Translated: CASRPPGQGIYGYTF.

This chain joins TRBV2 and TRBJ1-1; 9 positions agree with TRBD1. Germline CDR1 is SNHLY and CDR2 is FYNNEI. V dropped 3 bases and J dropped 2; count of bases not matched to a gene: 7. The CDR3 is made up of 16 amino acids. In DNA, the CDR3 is TGTGCCAGCAGTGACCCGACGGGACAGGGTAACACTGAAGCTTTCTTT. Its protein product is CASSDPTGQGNTEAFF.

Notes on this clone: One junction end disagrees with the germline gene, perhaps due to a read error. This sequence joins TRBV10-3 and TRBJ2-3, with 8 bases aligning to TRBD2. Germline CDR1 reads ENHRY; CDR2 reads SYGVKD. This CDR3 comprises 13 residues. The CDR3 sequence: CAISESTGGLQDF. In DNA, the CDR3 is TGTGCCATCAGTGAGTCTACGGGAGGGCTGCAGGATTTT.

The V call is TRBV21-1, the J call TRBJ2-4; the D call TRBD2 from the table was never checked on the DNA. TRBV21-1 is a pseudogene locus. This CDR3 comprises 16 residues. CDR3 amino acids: CASSKRARSAKNIQYF. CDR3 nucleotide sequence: TGTGCCAGCAGCAAGAGGGCCAGGTCGGCCAAAAACATTCAGTACTTC.

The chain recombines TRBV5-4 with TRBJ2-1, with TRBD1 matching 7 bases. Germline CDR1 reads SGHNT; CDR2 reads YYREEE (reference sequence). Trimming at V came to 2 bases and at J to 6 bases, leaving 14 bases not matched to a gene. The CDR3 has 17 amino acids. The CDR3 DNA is TGTGCCAGCAGCTTAATAACAGGGGTTCTGAGGATCAATGAGCAGTTCTTC. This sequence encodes CASSLITGVLRINEQFF.

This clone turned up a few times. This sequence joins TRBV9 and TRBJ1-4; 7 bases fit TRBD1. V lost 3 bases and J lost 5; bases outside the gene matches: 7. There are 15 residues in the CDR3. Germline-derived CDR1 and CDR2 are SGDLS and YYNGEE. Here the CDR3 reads CASSAALGQNEKLFF. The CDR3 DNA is TGTGCCAGCAGCGCCGCCCTGGGACAGAATGAAAAACTGTTTTTT.

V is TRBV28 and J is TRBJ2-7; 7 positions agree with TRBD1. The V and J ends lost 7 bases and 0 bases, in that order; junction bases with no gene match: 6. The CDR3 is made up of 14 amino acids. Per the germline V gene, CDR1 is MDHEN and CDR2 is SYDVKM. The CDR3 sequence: CASTRTGISYEQYF. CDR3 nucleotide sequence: TGTGCCAGCACCCGGACAGGAATCTCCTACGAGCAGTACTTC.

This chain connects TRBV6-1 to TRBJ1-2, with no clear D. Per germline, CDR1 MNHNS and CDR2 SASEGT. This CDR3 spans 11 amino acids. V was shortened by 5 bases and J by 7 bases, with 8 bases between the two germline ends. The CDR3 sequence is CASSLRFGYTF. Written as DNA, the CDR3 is TGTGCCAGCAGTCTCAGGTTTGGCTACACCTTC.